The 15 T cell receptor beta chains reported below all come from one sample, sequenced in a study of blood T cell dynamics during melanoma immunotherapy. Study-level results: The most clonal sorted CD8+ subset, immune-effector cells, was closest to cell-free DNA CDR3 sequences.

Which antigens these TCRs recognize remains unknown. Sequencing was performed with immunoSEQ multiplex PCR; in TCRdb, only in-frame clones are kept and a portion is missing. In the table there are almost 950 clones, roughly 73% of which are singletons. The time point denotes: week 3, after first cycle of checkpoint inhibitor. Immune-effector memory T cells were defined as CD3+ CD4- CD8+ CD45RA- CD45RO-high CD27- CCR7-. Sequencing was performed on CD8+ T cells from blood, taken from a patient treated with checkpoint blockade. The receptors come from a human donor with melanoma.

The chain recombines TRBV7-8 with TRBJ1-6; TRBD1 is a possible D gene (6 bases). The germline CDR1 and CDR2 sequences are SGHVS and FQNEAQ. CDR3 length equals 15 residues. V lost 0 bases to trimming and J lost 10 bases, with 13 bases between them. The CDR3 sequence: CASSLAGQGNSPLHF. For the CDR3, the DNA is TGTGCCAGCAGCTTAGCGGGCCAGGGGAACTCACCCCTCCACTTT.

In its sample, this clone was seen a few times. The chain joins TRBV5-6 to TRBJ2-1; D not resolved. This CDR3 contains 14 residues. Trimming removed 0 bases at V and 8 bases at J, with 12 bases between. Germline-derived CDR1 and CDR2 are SGHDT and YYEEEE. The CDR3 loop is CASSLDLDPHEQFF. The CDR3 DNA follows: TGTGCCAGCAGCTTGGATCTAGACCCCCATGAGCAGTTCTTC.

This clone was recorded a few times. This chain connects TRBV28 to TRBJ2-3, with 7 bases lining up with TRBD1. J gave up 0 bases and V 2 bases, and 8 bases lay outside the gene matches. CDR1 and CDR2 from the germline V gene are MDHEN and SYDVKM. The CDR3 has 17 residues. The CDR3 sequence: CASSLVGDSISTDTQYF. The DNA of the CDR3 is TGTGCCAGCAGTTTAGTCGGGGACAGCATTAGCACAGATACGCAGTATTTT.

This clone was found a few times. The chain links TRBV5-1 to TRBJ2-5; 8 nucleotides align to TRBD1. Judging by the DNA end, TRBJ2-7 fits better; the J call may be wrong. CDR3 length: 15 amino acids. Germline values: CDR1 SGHRS, CDR2 YFSETQ. CDR3 bases: TGCGCCAGCAGCTCTACCGGGACAGGAGCCTACGAGCAGTACTTC. Protein sequence: CASSSTGTGAYEQYF.

This chain connects TRBV9 to TRBJ2-1; 8 bases fit TRBD1. The CDR3 runs 15 residues. V dropped 4 bases and J dropped 8; count of bases not matched to a gene: 11. In germline, CDR1 is SGDLS, CDR2 YYNGEE. The CDR3 DNA reads as TGTGCCAGCAGCCCACGACAGGGGCTTGGACATGAGCAGTTCTTC. The encoded protein is CASSPRQGLGHEQFF.

This clone occurred a few times. The V and J genes are TRBV5-4 and TRBJ2-1; 8 nucleotides line up with TRBD2. Germline V lookup: CDR1 SGHNT, CDR2 YYREEE (reference sequence). CDR3 length: 17 residues. V lost 2 bases, J lost 5 bases, and 12 bases stayed unmatched. CDR3 region: CASSFNTGTRGHNEQFF. DNA of the CDR3: TGTGCCAGCAGCTTCAACACCGGGACTAGAGGACACAATGAGCAGTTCTTC.

The chain has TRBV7-9 and TRBJ2-7; D ambiguous. CDR1 is SEHNR, CDR2 FQNEAQ, per germline (reference sequence). Trimming stripped 5 bases from V and 6 bases from J, with 14 bases between. This CDR3 region has 13 residues. The CDR3 here is CASSTVGRGEQYF. As DNA, the CDR3 is TGTGCCAGCAGCACCGTCGGCCGCGGCGAGCAGTACTTC.

The chain has TRBV9 and TRBJ2-1, with a weak D call TRBD2 (6 bases). Germline-derived CDR1 and CDR2 are SGDLS and YYNGEE. Trimming shortened V by 8 bases and J by 5 bases, and 17 bases separated the two germline ends. The CDR3 is made up of 14 amino acids. The CDR3 sequence: CASTPAGRNNEQFF. DNA of the CDR3: TGTGCCAGTACCCCCGCGGGACGGAACAATGAGCAGTTCTTC.

The rearrangement uses TRBV5-4 and TRBJ2-7; possibly TRBD1 or TRBD2 for D (5 bases each). CDR3 length: 15 residues. CDR1 is SGHNT and CDR2 is YYREEE in the germline V gene (reference sequence). V lost 4 bases and J 0 bases, leaving 14 bases between the germline ends. The CDR3 coding sequence is TGTGCCAGCAGCCTAGCCGGGACGGGCTCCTACGAGCAGTACTTC. Residues: CASSLAGTGSYEQYF. Full variable domain (rest looked up from reference TRBV5-4 and TRBJ2-7): ETGVTQSPTHLIKTRGQQVTLRCSSQSGHNTVSWYQQALGQGPQFIFQYYREEENGRGNFPPRFSGLQFPNYSSELNVNALELDDSALYLCASSLAGTGSYEQYFGPGTRLTVT.

The chain couples TRBV4-1 to TRBJ2-2, with TRBD2 matching over 7 bases. V dropped 5 bases and J dropped 6; count of bases not matched to a gene: 24. Germline V CDR1 and CDR2: MGHRA, YSYEKL. The CDR3 covers 20 residues. The chain's CDR3 is CASSSYLTVGGRDSAGELFF. Here the CDR3 DNA reads TGCGCCAGCAGCTCTTACCTTACCGTGGGAGGGCGAGACTCCGCCGGGGAGCTGTTTTTT.

V is TRBV5-6 and J is TRBJ2-7; D gene ambiguous. Germline V lookup: CDR1 SGHDT, CDR2 YYEEEE. V was clipped by 6 bases and J by 5 bases, with 15 bases between them. The CDR3 consists of 13 residues. The CDR3 region is CASTSELENEQYF. The CDR3 DNA reads TGTGCCAGCACCTCGGAGCTAGAAAACGAGCAGTACTTC.

Note on this clone: An end of the junction does not agree with germline; a read error may underlie this. This chain connects TRBV13 to TRBJ1-5; D gene unclear. There are 14 residues in the CDR3. The germline CDR1 and CDR2 sequences are PRHDT and FYEKMQ (reference sequence). The CDR3 is CASSLGRGNQPQHF. CDR3 nucleotide sequence: TGTGCCAGCAGCCTAGGACGGGGCAATCAGCCCCAGCATTTT.

This clone has only a few counts. This chain connects TRBV7-9 to TRBJ1-1, with D tentatively TRBD1 (5 bases). Germline CDR1 reads SEHNR; CDR2 reads FQNEAQ (reference sequence). The CDR3 is made up of 13 amino acids. The V end lost 1 base, the J end lost 7 bases, and 10 bases lay between the germline ends. The CDR3 region has the DNA TGTGCCAGCAGCTTAGTCGGGGACCGTGAAGCTTTCTTT. This codes for CASSLVGDREAFF.

The chain employs TRBV10-3 and TRBJ2-2, with D unresolved. With 0 bases removed from V and 0 bases from J, the gap between germline ends came to 8 bases. The CDR3 is made up of 16 amino acids. Germline V lookup: CDR1 ENHRY, CDR2 SYGVKD. The CDR3 loop reads CAISESTVANTGELFF. CDR3 coding DNA: TGTGCCATCAGTGAGTCTACAGTCGCGAACACCGGGGAGCTGTTTTTT.

In this sample, this clone turned up once. This chain connects TRBV5-6 to TRBJ1-2, with TRBD1 identical over 7 bases. V gave up 0 bases and J gave up 8 bases; unmatched junction bases: 10. Germline V gene data show CDR1 as SGHDT and CDR2 as YYEEEE. The CDR3 length is 15 residues. The CDR3 here is CASSLAALTGRGYTF. The DNA for the CDR3 is TGTGCCAGCAGCTTGGCCGCGTTGACAGGGAGGGGCTACACCTTC.